Sequencing of this T cell receptor beta chain was carried out in a study of T cell changes during pregnancy in multiple sclerosis. Generated by immunoSEQ multiplex PCR, the TCRdb table keeps only in-frame clones and is missing some. The repertoire holds tens of thousands of clones, over 80% seen once, with 1.3% in the top ten. Trimming took 6 bases from V and 5 from J, leaving 10 bases between them. The CDR3 consists of 12 residues. Germline CDR1 reads MNHEY; CDR2 reads SVGAGI. Sequencing was done on a sample of peripheral blood. The chain combines TRBV6-5 with TRBJ1-1; TRBD1 is a possible D gene (5 bases). The TCR sequence derives from a female donor with multiple sclerosis, enrolled in a pregnancy study. CDR3 protein: CASRVQGTEAFF. The CDR3 nucleotides are TGTGCCAGCAGGGTTCAGGGAACTGAAGCTTTCTTT.